These 5 T cell receptor beta chains share one sample of origin, sequenced in a study of shared clonotypes between healthy human individuals. Data came from immunoSEQ multiplex PCR; TCRdb stores just in-frame clones and leaves some out. The data show a few million clones, just over 90% seen once. The sample taken for sequencing was naive CD4+ T cells sorted from blood. Sample subset: CD45RA+ positively selected. Source of these receptors: a man aged 18-30 years in good health.

The V call is TRBV5-1, the J call TRBJ2-1; TRBD1 is a possible D gene (5 bases). V shed 0 bases and J shed 8 bases, with 12 bases lying between them. Germline CDR1 SGHRS, CDR2 YFSETQ. There are 14 residues in the CDR3. The CDR3 region is CASSLGQFMDEQFF. DNA for the CDR3: TGCGCCAGCAGCTTGGGACAGTTCATGGATGAGCAGTTCTTC.

This rearrangement joins TRBV2 to TRBJ1-6; TRBD1 matches at 8 bases. This CDR3 region has 15 residues. Germline V CDR1 and CDR2: SNHLY, FYNNEI. V dropped 7 bases and J dropped 5; count of bases not matched to a gene: 7. The CDR3 region is CASNPKTGDNSPLHF. The CDR3 DNA reads TGTGCCAGCAACCCCAAGACAGGGGATAATTCACCCCTCCACTTT.

J is TRBJ2-7 and V is TRBV5-6, with D uncertain. The CDR3 runs 11 residues. The V end lost 5 bases, the J end lost 6 bases, and 9 bases lay between the germline ends. The germline V gene has CDR1 SGHDT and CDR2 YYEEEE. In nucleotides, the CDR3 is TGTGCCAGCAGAAACTCGGGCGAGCAGTACTTC. Translated: CASRNSGEQYF.

V is TRBV18 and J is TRBJ2-7, with D possibly TRBD2 on 5 matching bases. V lost 3 bases and J 0 bases, leaving 9 bases between the germline ends. CDR1 KGHSH and CDR2 LQKENI come from the germline V gene. The CDR3 runs 14 residues. The CDR3 spells CASSPDGNSYEQYF. For the CDR3, the DNA is TGTGCCAGCTCACCGGACGGGAACTCCTACGAGCAGTACTTC.

The chain is built from TRBV19 and TRBJ1-6, with 8 bases aligning to TRBD1. The CDR3 is 15 amino acids. Trimming removed 8 bases from V and 9 bases from J; junction bases left unmatched: 12. Germline assignment: CDR1 LNHDA and CDR2 SQIVND (reference sequence). The CDR3 region is CASLETGVGPSPLHF. The CDR3 DNA sequence: TGTGCCAGTCTCGAGACAGGGGTAGGCCCTTCACCCCTCCACTTT.